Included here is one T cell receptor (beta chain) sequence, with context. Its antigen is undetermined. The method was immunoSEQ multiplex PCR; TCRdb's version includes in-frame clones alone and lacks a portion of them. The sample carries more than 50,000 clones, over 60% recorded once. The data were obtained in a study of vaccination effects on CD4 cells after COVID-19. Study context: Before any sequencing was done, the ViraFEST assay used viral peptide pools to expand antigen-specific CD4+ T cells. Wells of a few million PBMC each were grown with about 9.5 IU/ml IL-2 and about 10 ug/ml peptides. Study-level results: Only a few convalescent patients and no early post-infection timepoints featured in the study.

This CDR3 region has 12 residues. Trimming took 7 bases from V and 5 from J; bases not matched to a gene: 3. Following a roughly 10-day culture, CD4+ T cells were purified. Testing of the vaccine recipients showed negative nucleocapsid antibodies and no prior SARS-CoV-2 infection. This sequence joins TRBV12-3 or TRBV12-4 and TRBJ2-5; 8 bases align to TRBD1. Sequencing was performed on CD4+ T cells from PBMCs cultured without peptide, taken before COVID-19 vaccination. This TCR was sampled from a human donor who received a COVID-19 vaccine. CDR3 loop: CASTRGRETQYF. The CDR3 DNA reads TGTGCCAGCACCAGGGGGCGTGAGACCCAGTACTTC.